Reported below is one TCR beta chain. The antigen is unknown. The sample is drawn from a study of blood T cells in healthy people across ages. Trimming took 3 bases from V and 7 from J, leaving 13 bases between them. The CDR3 extends over 13 amino acids. Whole-study results and caveats: PBMCs were not sorted, which prevented a conclusive comparison of naive versus antigen-experienced cells. TCR beta diversity correlated strongly with naive T cell percentage.

Alongside a J-beta primer mix, a sample-barcoded 5' primer served in a second PCR lasting roughly 7 to 11 cycles. TCRdb redid the calling of the 5' RACE reads with MiXCR, one entry per CDR3 protein. The table records 730,000 or so distinct CDR3 sequences, approximately 43% of them present only once. The receptor comes from a woman aged 60-75 years in good health. The sequencing sample was made of blood. The V and J genes are TRBV12-3 or TRBV12-4 and TRBJ2-7; D gene ambiguous. CDR3 DNA: TGTGCCAGCAGTTTGGTCAGCTACAATGAGCAGTACTTC. Amino acids: CASSLVSYNEQYF.